These T cell receptor beta chains were read from a single sample in a study of shared clonotypes between healthy human individuals. The assay was immunoSEQ multiplex PCR, and TCRdb's table has in-frame clones only and misses some. The repertoire consists of around 650,000 clones, with approximately 96% occurring once and the leading ten covering 0.095% to 0.13%. Sequencing was carried out using naive CD8+ T cells sorted from blood. All receptors come from a woman aged 25-40 years in good health. Both conserved end residues are part of each CDR3. D genes are given only for firm matches. Clone size, where shown, is once, few, many, or a class for clones that have expanded.

clone size | J gene | D gene | V gene | CDR3 protein | CDR3 DNA
NA | TRBJ1-4 | NA | TRBV6-5 | CASSYLGREKLFF | TGTGCCAGCAGTTACTTGGGACGTGAAAAACTGTTTTTT
NA | TRBJ2-7 | TRBD2 | TRBV28 | CASTSGIAPYEQYF | TGTGCCAGCACCAGCGGGATAGCTCCTTACGAGCAGTACTTC
NA | TRBJ2-1 | TRBD1 | TRBV7-9 | CATRQGNYNEQFF | TGTGCCACACGACAGGGCAACTACAATGAGCAGTTCTTC
NA | TRBJ2-7 | NA | TRBV11-2 | CATRGGTPEF | TGTGCCACAAGGGGGGGGACACCGGAGTTC
NA | TRBJ2-7 | TRBD1 | TRBV2 | CASSPGTGVRYF | TGTGCCAGCAGTCCCGGGACAGGGGTTCGGTACTTC
NA | TRBJ2-7 | NA | TRBV7-9 | CASSPRPVGTPEYEQYF | TGTGCCAGCAGCCCTAGGCCGGTTGGGACACCGGAATACGAGCAGTACTTC
NA | TRBJ2-7 | NA | TRBV5-4 | CASSFGGSHEQYF | TGTGCCAGCAGCTTTGGGGGGTCCCACGAGCAGTACTTC
NA | TRBJ2-1 | NA | TRBV19 | CASSMMAGPNEQFF | TGTGCCAGTAGTATGATGGCAGGCCCTAATGAGCAGTTCTTC
NA | TRBJ2-1 | TRBD2 | TRBV10-3 | CAISTGLAGRNEQFF | TGTGCCATCAGTACAGGACTAGCGGGAAGGAATGAGCAGTTCTTC
NA | TRBJ2-7 | NA | TRBV6-5 | CASSPGLGDYEQYF | TGTGCCAGCAGCCCCGGTCTGGGAGATTACGAGCAGTACTTC
NA | TRBJ2-7 | NA | TRBV27 | CASSSSTLGLGEQYF | TGTGCCAGCAGTTCGTCTACACTCGGCCTAGGGGAGCAGTACTTC
NA | TRBJ2-1 | NA | TRBV5-1 | CASSLSGVYNEQFF | TGCGCCAGCAGCTTGTCGGGAGTTTACAATGAGCAGTTCTTC
NA | TRBJ2-7 | TRBD2 | TRBV5-4 | CASSLSGGAFEQYF | TGTGCCAGCAGCTTGTCGGGAGGGGCGTTCGAGCAGTACTTC
NA | TRBJ2-7 | NA | TRBV28 | CASRRGYSYEQYF | TGTGCCAGCAGGCGTGGCTACTCCTACGAGCAGTACTTC
NA | TRBJ2-7 | TRBD2 | TRBV19 | CASSILAGDEQYF | TGTGCCAGTAGTATACTAGCGGGAGACGAGCAGTACTTC
NA | TRBJ2-7 | TRBD2 | TRBV7-6 | CASSPSPSGSGEQYF | TGTGCCAGCAGCCCCAGCCCTAGCGGGAGCGGCGAGCAGTACTTC
once | TRBJ2-7 | NA | TRBV19 | CASSIQGHPTNEQYF | TGTGCCAGTAGTATCCAGGGACACCCGACCAACGAGCAGTACTTC
once | TRBJ2-1 | NA | TRBV7-9 | CASSPTPSSYNEQFF | TGTGCCAGCAGTCCTACTCCCAGCTCCTACAATGAGCAGTTCTTC
NA | TRBJ1-1 | TRBD1 | TRBV28 | CASSFVTIQGAAFF | TGTGCCAGCAGTTTCGTAACGATACAGGGGGCGGCTTTCTTT
NA | TRBJ1-4 | NA | TRBV9 | CASSVGTDNEKLFF | TGTGCCAGCAGCGTAGGTACAGACAATGAAAAACTGTTTTTT
NA | TRBJ1-1 | TRBD1 | TRBV7-6 | CASSRNLRQGSTEAFF | TGTGCCAGCAGCCGAAACCTAAGACAGGGGTCCACTGAAGCTTTCTTT
NA | TRBJ2-2 | TRBD2 | TRBV27 | CASSLGGRELFF | TGTGCCAGCAGTTTGGGGGGGAGGGAGCTGTTTTTT